Each of the 23 T cell receptor beta chains below was sequenced from the same sample in a study of blood T cell repertoires in COVID-19. Sequencing was performed with immunoSEQ multiplex PCR; in TCRdb, only in-frame clones are kept and a portion is missing. The table shows 200,000 to 250,000 clones, with roughly 89% occurring only once. The sample comprised PBMCs or T cells enriched from blood (not recorded which). The receptor set was obtained from a woman younger than 45 with acute COVID-19.

The genes are TRBV15 and TRBJ2-5; perhaps TRBD1 as D (7 bases). Trimming cost V 6 bases and J 2 bases, with 16 bases left between them. CDR1 is LNHNV and CDR2 is YYDKDF in the germline V gene (reference sequence). CDR3 length: 15 residues. The CDR3 region is CATSPGGLEQETQYF. The CDR3 bases are TGTGCCACCAGTCCAGGGGGACTCGAGCAAGAGACCCAGTACTTC.

The chain employs TRBV19 and TRBJ2-5, with D maybe TRBD1 (6 bases). Germline CDR1 reads LNHDA; CDR2 reads SQIVND (reference sequence). CDR3 length: 14 residues. The ends were cut back, 2 bases at V and 5 bases at J, with 12 bases in the middle. The CDR3 region is CASSILGGQETQYF. In nucleotides, the CDR3 is TGTGCCAGTAGTATATTAGGGGGTCAGGAGACCCAGTACTTC.

This chain connects TRBV7-2 to TRBJ1-1; 7 bases agree with TRBD1. V dropped 4 bases and J dropped 4; count of bases not matched to a gene: 15. CDR1 SGHTA and CDR2 FQGNSA come from the germline V gene. This CDR3 has 17 amino acids. As DNA, the CDR3 is TGTGCCAGCAGCTCTAGAAGACAGGGCTGGGGAGTCACTGAAGCTTTCTTT. Its translation is CASSSRRQGWGVTEAFF.

The V and J genes are TRBV28 and TRBJ1-1, with a tentative D call TRBD1 (6 bases). Trimming removed 5 bases from V and 4 bases from J, with 17 bases in between. The CDR3 extends over 15 amino acids. Germline V lookup: CDR1 MDHEN, CDR2 SYDVKM. The DNA of the CDR3 is TGTGCCAGCAGTCCACCCCTAGGGGGGGGCACTGAAGCTTTCTTT. Protein: CASSPPLGGGTEAFF.

This clone was seen just once. The V call is TRBV10-3, the J call TRBJ1-2; 11 bases agree with TRBD1. V trimming: 6 bases; J trimming: 2 bases; junction bases outside the gene matches: 2. The CDR3 is made up of 14 amino acids. Germline V gives CDR1 ENHRY, CDR2 SYGVKD. The CDR3 loop reads CAISRTGGNYGYTF. The CDR3 bases are TGTGCCATCAGCAGGACAGGGGGCAACTATGGCTACACCTTC.

The V and J genes are TRBV6-5 and TRBJ1-2; no reliable D call. Trimming cost V 8 bases and J 4 bases, with 17 bases left between them. Per germline, CDR1 MNHEY and CDR2 SVGAGI. The CDR3 is 14 residues long. CDR3 amino acids: CASFPGVGSYGYTF. The CDR3 DNA sequence: TGTGCCAGCTTCCCAGGCGTCGGCAGCTATGGCTACACCTTC.

The rearrangement links TRBV7-9 to TRBJ2-1, with D maybe TRBD1 (5 bases). Germline V lookup: CDR1 SEHNR, CDR2 FQNEAQ (reference sequence). The CDR3 sequence is 15 residues long. Trimming removed 0 bases from V and 6 bases from J, with 12 bases in between. The CDR3 nucleotides are TGTGCCAGCAGCTTAGCGTTAGGGGAAGGCAATGAGCAGTTCTTC. Protein: CASSLALGEGNEQFF.

The chain combines TRBV19 with TRBJ1-2; 10 bases are a match to TRBD1. The germline CDR1 and CDR2 sequences are LNHDA and SQIVND (reference sequence). V lost 5 bases, J lost 2 bases, and 11 bases stayed unmatched. The CDR3 is 17 residues long. The CDR3 reads CASSPSGQGLRNYGYTF. In DNA, the CDR3 is TGTGCCAGTAGTCCCTCGGGACAGGGGCTCCGGAACTATGGCTACACCTTC.

This clone appeared once. This chain links TRBV12-3 or TRBV12-4 with TRBJ1-2, with D possibly matching TRBD1 (6 bases). V lost 5 bases and J lost 8, with 15 bases in between. CDR3 length equals 13 residues. CDR3 nucleotides: TGTGCCAGCAGTCCCCCGGAGGGGGGGGGCTACACCTTC. It yields the protein CASSPPEGGGYTF.

The chain employs TRBV3-1 (or the pseudogene TRBV3-2) and TRBJ2-3; 7 bases match TRBD2. This CDR3 spans 14 amino acids. The germline gives CDR1 LGHDT, CDR2 YNNKEL (reference sequence). The V segment lost 1 base and the J segment 4 bases; nucleotides outside the gene matches: 2. The CDR3 here is CASSQGLASDTQYF. The CDR3 DNA follows: TGTGCCAGCAGCCAAGGACTAGCTTCAGATACGCAGTATTTT.

Only a few counts were recorded for this clone. The chain links TRBV19 to TRBJ1-1; possible D gene TRBD1, 5 bases. This CDR3 is 13 amino acids long. Germline V gives CDR1 LNHDA, CDR2 SQIVND (reference sequence). The germline V and J ends were trimmed by 2 bases and 3 bases, with 7 bases remaining between them. This chain's CDR3 is CASSISRDTEAFF. The CDR3 nucleotides read TGTGCCAGTAGTATATCCAGGGACACTGAAGCTTTCTTT.

This clone was observed a single time. This chain links TRBV25-1 with TRBJ1-2, with D possibly matching TRBD1 (5 bases). This CDR3 has 15 amino acids. Germline-derived CDR1 and CDR2 are MGHDK and SYGVNS. Trimming removed 2 bases at V and 6 bases at J, with 16 bases between. The CDR3 sequence: CASSEHGPGEHGYTF. For the CDR3, the DNA is TGTGCCAGCAGTGAACATGGCCCGGGGGAACATGGCTACACCTTC.

The chain uses TRBV2 and TRBJ1-2; D is unclear. Germline CDR1 reads SNHLY; CDR2 reads FYNNEI. The CDR3 spans 12 residues. The CDR3 DNA follows: TGTGTAAGAAGGAGCGGGTTCTATGGCTACACCTTC. This sequence encodes CVRRSGFYGYTF.

The gene calls are TRBV11-2 and TRBJ1-2; 8 bases are shared with TRBD1. After removal of 0 bases from V and 4 bases from J, the junction contained 4 bases not matched to a gene. Germline values: CDR1 SGHAT, CDR2 FQNNGV. The CDR3 length is 15 residues. The CDR3 protein is CASSLDPDRAYGYTF. For the CDR3, the DNA is TGTGCCAGCAGCTTAGATCCGGACAGGGCCTATGGCTACACCTTC. The full variable domain, with the rest looked up from reference TRBV11-2 and TRBJ1-2, is EAGVAQSPRYKIIEKRQSVAFWCNPISGHATLYWYQQILGQGPKLLIQFQNNGVVDDSQLPKDRFSAERLKGVDSTLKIQPAKLEDSAVYLCASSLDPDRAYGYTFGSGTRLTVV.

CDR3: CASSPDRASGNTIYF. The DNA for the CDR3 is TGCGCCAGCAGTCCTGACAGGGCCTCTGGAAACACCATATATTTT. The chain joins TRBV4-3 to TRBJ1-3; 7 bases agree with TRBD1. CDR3 length: 15 amino acids. V gave up 6 bases and J gave up 0 bases; unmatched junction bases: 5. Germline CDR1 reads LGHNA; CDR2 reads YSLEER.

On this clone itself: An end of the junction does not agree with germline; a read error may underlie this. The J gene is TRBJ1-1, the V gene TRBV18; 7 bases are shared with TRBD1. CDR3 size: 14 residues. Germline assignment: CDR1 KGHSH and CDR2 LQKENI. In DNA form, the CDR3 reads TGTGCCGGCTCACCAGGGGCGGGACAGCTCGAAGCTTTCTTT. It specifies CAGSPGAGQLEAFF.

The chain has TRBV18 and TRBJ2-5, with D possibly TRBD1 on 6 matching bases. Germline V gene data show CDR1 as KGHSH and CDR2 as LQKENI. Trimming took off 6 bases at V and 5 bases at J, with 16 bases between the two ends. This CDR3 has 14 residues. The CDR3 protein is CASSLVGAVETQYF. The CDR3, as DNA: TGTGCCAGCTCGTTGGTGGGGGCTGTTGAGACCCAGTACTTC.

The CDR3 reads CASSYRSNYGYTF. The CDR3 nucleotides are TGTGCCAGCAGTTACAGGAGTAACTATGGCTACACCTTC. V gene TRBV27 combines with J gene TRBJ1-2, with D tentatively TRBD1 (5 bases). Germline values: CDR1 MNHEY, CDR2 SMNVEV (reference sequence). V was clipped by 4 bases and J by 1 base, with 7 bases between them. CDR3 length: 13 residues.

This chain uses TRBV4-1 with TRBJ2-7, with TRBD1 as a possible D gene (6 bases). The CDR3 covers 16 residues. Germline V gene sequence: CDR1 MGHRA, CDR2 YSYEKL. Trimming stripped 1 base from V and 4 bases from J, with 17 bases between. In DNA form, the CDR3 reads TGCGCCAGCAGCCAAGTGAAATCCGGGACACTTTACGAGCAGTACTTC. Its translation is CASSQVKSGTLYEQYF.

This chain links TRBV5-4 with TRBJ1-1; D unresolved. Germline V gives CDR1 SGHNT, CDR2 YYREEE (reference sequence). V lost 0 bases to trimming and J lost 5 bases, with 11 bases between them. The CDR3 loop spans 14 amino acids. The CDR3 sequence is CASSLGGSRTEAFF. In DNA, the CDR3 is TGTGCCAGCAGCTTGGGCGGATCGAGGACTGAAGCTTTCTTT.

J is TRBJ2-3 and V is TRBV7-6, with D maybe TRBD1 (5 bases). The CDR3 is 14 amino acids. From germline, CDR1 is SGHVS and CDR2 FNYEAQ. V lost 5 bases and J lost 1, with 10 bases in between. CDR3 nucleotide sequence: TGTGCCAGCAGCCCGTCCAGGGGCACAGATACGCAGTATTTT. It translates to CASSPSRGTDTQYF.

The chain links TRBV2 to TRBJ2-5, with TRBD1 identical over 11 bases. V lost 3 bases to trimming and J lost 1 base; unmatched junction nucleotides: 1. The CDR3 contains 15 residues. The germline gives CDR1 SNHLY, CDR2 FYNNEI. CDR3 region: CASSDGTGGQETQYF. CDR3 coding DNA: TGTGCCAGCAGTGATGGGACAGGGGGCCAAGAGACCCAGTACTTC.

The V and J genes are TRBV2 and TRBJ2-1, with TRBD1 as a possible D gene (5 bases). With 7 bases removed from V and 3 bases from J, the gap between germline ends came to 13 bases. The CDR3 has 14 amino acids. Germline V CDR1 and CDR2: SNHLY, FYNNEI. The CDR3 DNA sequence: TGTGCCAGCAATGACAGATTTTTCTACAATGAGCAGTTCTTC. This gives the protein CASNDRFFYNEQFF.